These T cell receptor beta chains were read from a single sample in a study of blood T cell repertoires in COVID-19. TCRdb's copy holds only in-frame clones and misses some; the assay was immunoSEQ multiplex PCR. Counted here are 55,000 or so clones, 88% occurring once; the ten biggest clones make up 7.5% to 8.5%. Sequencing was carried out using peripheral blood. The receptors come from a man in his sixties with active COVID-19. CDR3s include the opening cysteine and the closing phenylalanine or tryptophan. Fields, in order: clone size, J gene, D gene, V gene, CDR3 DNA, CDR3 protein. D genes are given only for firm matches. Expanded clones are given a class, and other clones once, few, many or no size at all.

>-|TRBJ1-1|-|TRBV6-2/TRBV6-3
TGTGCCAGCAGTTACCTGGAGGAGAACACTGAAGCTTTCTTT
CASSYLEENTEAFF
>-|TRBJ2-1|-|TRBV27
TGTGCCAGCAGTTTGTTTGGGGGCGCGATTAGGAATGAGCAGTTCTTC
CASSLFGGAIRNEQFF
>-|TRBJ2-3|TRBD1|TRBV6-6
TGTGCCAGCAGTGGACAGGGAGGCACAGATACGCAGTATTTT
CASSGQGGTDTQYF
>-|TRBJ1-5|TRBD1|TRBV19
TGTGCCAGCACTCACCGGGACAGCGAAAATCAGCCCCAGCATTTT
CASTHRDSENQPQHF
>-|TRBJ2-7|TRBD1|TRBV7-9
TGTGCCAGCAGCTTGCAGGGGGTCGGCTACGAGCAGTACTTC
CASSLQGVGYEQYF
>-|TRBJ1-1|TRBD1|TRBV2
TGTGCCAGCAGTGATACAAGACAGGGGAGCACTGAAGCTTTCTTT
CASSDTRQGSTEAFF
>-|TRBJ1-4|-|TRBV28
TGTGCCAGCAGTCCTCCTGGGGGCGCACGGGGAAAACTGTTTTTT
CASSPPGGARGKLFF
>-|TRBJ2-3|-|TRBV28
TGTGCCAGCAGTTTTGGGTACGGCGGGGCCACAGATACGCAGTATTTT
CASSFGYGGATDTQYF
>-|TRBJ1-1|-|TRBV3-1/TRBV3-2
TGTGCCAGCAGCCAAGGGGGGGGCACTGAAGCTTTCTTT
CASSQGGGTEAFF
>-|TRBJ2-1|TRBD2|TRBV6-4
TGTGCCAGCAGCCTGAGCCCGCCAGGACTAGCGGGGGAAACCGCGCAGTTCTTC
CASSLSPPGLAGETAQFF
>-|TRBJ2-1|TRBD2|TRBV3-1/TRBV3-2
TGTGCCAGCTCCCTTTCGGGGCTAGCGGGAGCCCCGGGGAATGAGCAGTTCTTC
CASSLSGLAGAPGNEQFF
>-|TRBJ2-7|TRBD2|TRBV6-2/TRBV6-3
TGTGCCAGCAGTTACTTAGCGGGACGAATCTACGAGCAGTACTTC
CASSYLAGRIYEQYF
>-|TRBJ2-4|-|TRBV27
TGTGCCAGCAGTTTATCGGTAGGGGATGTGTCGAACATTCAGTACTTC
CASSLSVGDVSNIQYF
>-|TRBJ1-1|TRBD1|TRBV13
TGTGCCAGCAGCTCATACTCGACAGGGGACACTGAAGCTTTCTTT
CASSSYSTGDTEAFF
>-|TRBJ2-1|TRBD2|TRBV23-1
TGCGCCAGCAGTCAATCAACAAATGGGGCGGGAGCTTCCGATGAGCAGTTCTTC
CASSQSTNGAGASDEQFF
>-|TRBJ1-2|-|TRBV27
TGTGCCAGCAGTTTAAGGCCGGCGGGGGGCTACACCTTC
CASSLRPAGGYTF
>-|TRBJ2-5|TRBD2|TRBV14
TGTGCCAGCAGCCAAGCCCCGGGAGGGCCGAGGTTCGAGACCCAGTACTTC
CASSQAPGGPRFETQYF
>-|TRBJ2-7|-|TRBV5-1
TGCGCCAGCAGCCCCGCACTAGTTTCCTACGAGCAGTACTTC
CASSPALVSYEQYF
>-|TRBJ1-5|TRBD1|TRBV30
TGTGCCTGGAGTGTACAGGGGGTGAATCAGCCCCAGCATTTT
CAWSVQGVNQPQHF
>-|TRBJ2-6|TRBD2|TRBV30
TGTGCCTGGAGTATTAGCGGGAGTGCTGGGGCCAACGTCCTGACTTTC
CAWSISGSAGANVLTF
>-|TRBJ1-2|-|TRBV6-4
TGTGCCAGCAGGATTACAGGGACGTGGGGCTACACCTTC
CASRITGTWGYTF
>few|TRBJ2-1|-|TRBV5-8
TGTGCCAGCACACGGTCGACTAGGCTATACAATGAGCAGTTCTTC
CASTRSTRLYNEQFF
>-|TRBJ2-7|TRBD1|TRBV27
TGTGCCACCCAGGGGGACAGGGTCGAGCAGTACTTC
CATQGDRVEQYF
>-|TRBJ2-7|-|TRBV11-2
TGTGCCAGCAGCGGTTATAGCGGAGGGGCCAACGAGCAGTACTTC
CASSGYSGGANEQYF
>-|TRBJ1-1|TRBD1|TRBV6-6
TGTGCCAGCAGTTACCAGGTCGGGACAGGGGCCACTGAAGCTTTCTTT
CASSYQVGTGATEAFF
>-|TRBJ2-1|TRBD2|TRBV23-1
TGCGCCAGCAGCCCTCCGGGACTAGCGGGAGGTGAGCAGTTCTTC
CASSPPGLAGGEQFF
>-|TRBJ2-1|TRBD2|TRBV19
TGTGCCAGTAGGGGGGGGGTTTACTACAATGAGCAGTTCTTC
CASRGGVYYNEQFF
>-|TRBJ2-5|TRBD2|TRBV6-6
TGTGCCAGCAGATTAGCGGGAGCCAAGGGGGAGACCCAGTACTTC
CASRLAGAKGETQYF
>-|TRBJ1-1|-|TRBV6-5
TGTGCCAGCAGCCCGGTTTGGAACACTGAAGCTTTCTTT
CASSPVWNTEAFF
>-|TRBJ1-3|TRBD1|TRBV18
TGTGCCAGCTCACCACCGGGACAGGGAAACACCATATATTTT
CASSPPGQGNTIYF
>-|TRBJ2-7|TRBD2|TRBV9
TGTGCCAGCAGTGAGACTAGCGGCTACTCCTACGAGCAGTACTTC
CASSETSGYSYEQYF
>-|TRBJ2-3|-|TRBV29-1
TGCAGCGTGCCAGGCACAGATACGCAGTATTTT
CSVPGTDTQYF
>-|TRBJ2-1|-|TRBV27
TGTGCCAGCAGTTTAACTCCCCTCAGACAGCTCTACAATGAGCAGTTCTTC
CASSLTPLRQLYNEQFF
>-|TRBJ1-5|TRBD1|TRBV2
TGTGCCAGCAGGGGGGACAGGGGGATCAATCAGCCCCAGCATTTT
CASRGDRGINQPQHF
>-|TRBJ2-7|TRBD1|TRBV5-1
TGCGCCAGCAGCTTGGCACAGGGGGCCTCCTACGAGCAGTACTTC
CASSLAQGASYEQYF
>-|TRBJ2-1|TRBD1|TRBV7-6
TGTGCCAGCAGCTTAGCGTGGCGGGACAGGGGCAATGAGCAGTTCTTC
CASSLAWRDRGNEQFF
>-|TRBJ2-7|TRBD2|TRBV15
TGTGCCACCAGCAGTCGACCCGGGACTAGCGGGAGACAGTACTTC
CATSSRPGTSGRQYF
>-|TRBJ2-7|-|TRBV5-1
TGCGCCAGCAGCTCTGCGGCCGGCTACGAGCAGTACTTC
CASSSAAGYEQYF
>-|TRBJ2-7|-|TRBV28
TGTGCCAGCAGCCTCCAGGGAAGAAGATACGAGCAGTACTTC
CASSLQGRRYEQYF
>-|TRBJ1-5|-|TRBV24-1
TGTGCCACCAGTGCCCCCGGGATTAATCAGCCCCAGCATTTT
CATSAPGINQPQHF